Listed below are T cell receptor beta chains from one sample, sequenced in a study of blood T cell repertoires in COVID-19. Here immunoSEQ multiplex PCR was the method, and the copy in TCRdb shows in-frame clones only, minus some. The sample consists of a few hundred thousand clones, 84% of them appearing once. Sequencing used peripheral blood. These receptors came from a woman aged 55-69 years who had recovered from COVID-19. CDR3s include the opening cysteine and the closing phenylalanine or tryptophan. D genes are given only for firm matches.

NA,TRBV10-3,15,TRBJ2-7,CAISELGEHLYEQYF,TGTGCCATCAGTGAGTTAGGGGAACATCTTTACGAGCAGTACTTC
NA,TRBV30,14,TRBJ2-3,CAWRTGTGTDTQYF,TGTGCCTGGAGAACAGGCACAGGCACAGATACGCAGTATTTT
TRBD2,TRBV11-3,15,TRBJ2-2,CASSSGTSGAGELFF,TGTGCCAGCAGCTCCGGGACTAGCGGGGCCGGGGAGCTGTTTTTT
NA,TRBV30,13,TRBJ1-1,CAWSVNRNTEAFF,TGTGCCTGGAGTGTTAACAGGAACACTGAAGCTTTCTTT
NA,TRBV6-1,11,TRBJ1-1,CASSEEGEAFF,TGTGCCAGCAGTGAAGAGGGGGAAGCTTTCTTT
NA,TRBV25-1,14,TRBJ1-1,CASAGVTGNTEAFF,TGTGCCAGCGCGGGGGTGACGGGGAACACTGAAGCTTTCTTT
TRBD1,TRBV5-1,14,TRBJ2-1,CASSEQGTYNEQFF,TGCGCCAGCAGCGAACAGGGGACCTACAATGAGCAGTTCTTC
NA,TRBV5-1,15,TRBJ1-1,CASSLGEGVNTEAFF,TGCGCCAGCAGCTTGGGGGAGGGAGTGAACACTGAAGCTTTCTTT
NA,TRBV5-1,12,TRBJ2-1,CASSLGDTEQFF,TGCGCCAGCAGCCTCGGGGATACTGAGCAGTTCTTC
TRBD2,TRBV13,15,TRBJ2-5,CASSHAAAGGATQYF,TGTGCCAGCAGCCACGCCGCAGCGGGGGGGGCGACCCAGTACTTC
NA,TRBV18,14,TRBJ2-2,CASSPYLQTGELFF,TGTGCCAGCTCACCATATCTCCAGACCGGGGAGCTGTTTTTT